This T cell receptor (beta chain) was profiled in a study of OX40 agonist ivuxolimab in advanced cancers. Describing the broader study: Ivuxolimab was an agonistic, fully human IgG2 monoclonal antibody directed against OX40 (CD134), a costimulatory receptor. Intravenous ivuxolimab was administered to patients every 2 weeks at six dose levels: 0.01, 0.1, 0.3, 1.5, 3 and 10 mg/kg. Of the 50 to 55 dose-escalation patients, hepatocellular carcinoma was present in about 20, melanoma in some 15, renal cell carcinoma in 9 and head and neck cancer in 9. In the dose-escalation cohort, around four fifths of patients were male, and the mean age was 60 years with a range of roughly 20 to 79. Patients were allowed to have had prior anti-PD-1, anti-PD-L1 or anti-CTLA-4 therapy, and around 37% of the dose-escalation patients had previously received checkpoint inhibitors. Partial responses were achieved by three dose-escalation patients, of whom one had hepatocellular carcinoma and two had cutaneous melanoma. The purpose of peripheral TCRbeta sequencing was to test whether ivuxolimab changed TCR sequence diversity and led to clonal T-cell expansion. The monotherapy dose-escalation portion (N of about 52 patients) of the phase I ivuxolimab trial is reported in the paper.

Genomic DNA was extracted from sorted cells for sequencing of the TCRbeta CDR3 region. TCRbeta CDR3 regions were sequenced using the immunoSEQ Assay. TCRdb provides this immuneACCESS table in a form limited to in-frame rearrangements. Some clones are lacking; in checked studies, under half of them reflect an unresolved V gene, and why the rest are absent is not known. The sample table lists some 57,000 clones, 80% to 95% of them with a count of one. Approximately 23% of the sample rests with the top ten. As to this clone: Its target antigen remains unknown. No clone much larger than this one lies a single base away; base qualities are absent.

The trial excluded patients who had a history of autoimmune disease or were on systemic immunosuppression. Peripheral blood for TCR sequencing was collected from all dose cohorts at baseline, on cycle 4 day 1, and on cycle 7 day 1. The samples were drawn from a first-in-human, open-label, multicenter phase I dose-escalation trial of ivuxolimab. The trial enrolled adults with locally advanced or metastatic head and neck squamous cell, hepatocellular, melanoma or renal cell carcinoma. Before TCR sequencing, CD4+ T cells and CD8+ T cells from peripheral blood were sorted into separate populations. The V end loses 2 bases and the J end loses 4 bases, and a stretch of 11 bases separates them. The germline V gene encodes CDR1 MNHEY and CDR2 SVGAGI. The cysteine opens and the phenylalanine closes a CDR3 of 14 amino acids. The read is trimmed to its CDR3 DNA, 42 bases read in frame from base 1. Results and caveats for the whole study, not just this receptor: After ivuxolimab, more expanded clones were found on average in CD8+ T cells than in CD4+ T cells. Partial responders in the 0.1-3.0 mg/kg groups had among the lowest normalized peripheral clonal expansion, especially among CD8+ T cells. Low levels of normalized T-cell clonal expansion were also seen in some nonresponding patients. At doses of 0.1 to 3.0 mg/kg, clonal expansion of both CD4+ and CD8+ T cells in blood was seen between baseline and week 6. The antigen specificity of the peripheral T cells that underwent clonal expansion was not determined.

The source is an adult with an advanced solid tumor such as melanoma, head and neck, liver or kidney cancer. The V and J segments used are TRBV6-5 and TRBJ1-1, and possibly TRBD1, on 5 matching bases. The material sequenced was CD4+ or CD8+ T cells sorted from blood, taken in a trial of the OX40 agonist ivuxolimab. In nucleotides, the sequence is TGTGCCAGCAGTTACGTCGGGGCGGGCACTGAAGCTTTCTTT. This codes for CASSYVGAGTEAFF.